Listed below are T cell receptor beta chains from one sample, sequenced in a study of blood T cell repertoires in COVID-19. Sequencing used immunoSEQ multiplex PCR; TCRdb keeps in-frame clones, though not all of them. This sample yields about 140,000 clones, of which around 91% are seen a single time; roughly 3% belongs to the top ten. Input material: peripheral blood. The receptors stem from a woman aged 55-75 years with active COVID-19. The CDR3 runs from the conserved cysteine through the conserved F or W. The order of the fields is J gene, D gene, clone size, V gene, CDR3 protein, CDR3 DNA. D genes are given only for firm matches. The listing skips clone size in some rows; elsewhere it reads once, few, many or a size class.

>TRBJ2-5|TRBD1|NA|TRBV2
CASGGQGFQETQYF
TGTGCCAGCGGGGGACAGGGGTTCCAAGAGACCCAGTACTTC
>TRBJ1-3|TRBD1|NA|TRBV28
CASSRTGTDLLSGNTIYF
TGTGCCAGCAGTCGCACAGGGACAGATCTCCTCTCTGGAAACACCATATATTTT
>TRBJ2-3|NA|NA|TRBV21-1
CASSKRNSKGLALDTQYF
TGTGCCAGCAGCAAAAGGAATAGTAAGGGACTAGCGTTAGATACGCAGTATTTT
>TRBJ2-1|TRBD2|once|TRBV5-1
CASSRGTSGYNEQFF
TGCGCCAGCAGCCGTGGGACTAGCGGTTACAATGAGCAGTTCTTC
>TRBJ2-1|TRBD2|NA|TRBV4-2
CASSQPSGSWGYNEQFF
TGTGCCAGCAGCCAACCTAGCGGGAGTTGGGGCTACAATGAGCAGTTCTTC
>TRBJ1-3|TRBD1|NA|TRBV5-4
CASSSGQGGNTIYF
TGTGCCAGCAGCTCCGGACAGGGCGGGAACACCATATATTTT
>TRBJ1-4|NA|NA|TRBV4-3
CASSQERGNNEKLFF
TGCGCCAGCAGCCAAGAACGGGGGAACAATGAAAAACTGTTTTTT
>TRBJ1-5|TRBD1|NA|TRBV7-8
CASSSRTGSNQPQHF
TGTGCCAGCAGCTCCAGGACAGGGAGCAATCAGCCCCAGCATTTT
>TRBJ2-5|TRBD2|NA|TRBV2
CASSLVLADETQYF
TGTGCCAGCAGTCTGGTACTAGCGGATGAGACCCAGTACTTC
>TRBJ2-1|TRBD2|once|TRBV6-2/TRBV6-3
CASSGASGGTYNEQFF
TGTGCCAGCAGCGGCGCTAGCGGGGGGACCTACAATGAGCAGTTCTTC